This T cell receptor (beta chain) stems from a study of regulatory T cells in long-lasting Graves disease. The wider study: Newly diagnosed Graves' patients had taken antithyroid drugs under 3 months. Study findings and constraints: Persistent-disease Graves' patients showed less TCR diversity than new cases.

Germline V gene data show CDR1 as SGHNT and CDR2 as YYREEE (reference sequence). The V gene lost 1 base and the J gene lost 0 bases, with 15 bases spanning the gap. There are 17 residues in the CDR3. The sample holds a few counts of this clonotype. Its antigen is unknown. Construction of TCR beta libraries relied on iRepertoire HTBI primers and on Arm-PCR targeting CDR3 regions. In the study's own analysis: Segment identification across samples yielded 55 to 65 TRBV and roughly 15 TRBJ segments. MiXCR was run by TCRdb on the multiplex PCR reads, yielding one entry per CDR3 protein. These V and J calls are TCRdb output, not the study's own analysis. The table records 400,000 to 500,000 distinct CDR3 sequences, around 15% of them present only once. Time point denoted: newly diagnosed GD, antithyroid drugs for less than 3 months. The TCR library was made from RNA that had been extracted from PBMCs in TRIzol.

The sample also formed part of further work on T cells in Graves' hyperthyroidism and ophthalmopathy. That report notes: Patients showing uncontrolled infection, other autoimmune disease, pregnancy or lactation were ineligible.

The chain has TRBV5-4 and TRBJ2-3; weak D call: TRBD2 (6 bases). The TCR was taken from a woman aged 18-30 years with Graves disease. The sequenced sample was peripheral blood mononuclear cells (PBMCs), obtained at new diagnosis, from a patient treated with antithyroid drugs. The DNA for the CDR3 is TGTGCCAGCAGCTTGCCGCTAGGACTATCTAGCACAGATACGCAGTATTTT. It specifies CASSLPLGLSSTDTQYF. Full variable domain (missing parts from reference TRBV5-4 and TRBJ2-3): ETGVTQSPTHLIKTRGQQVTLRCSSQSGHNTVSWYQQALGQGPQFIFQYYREEENGRGNFPPRFSGLQFPNYSSELNVNALELDDSALYLCASSLPLGLSSTDTQYFGPGTRLTVL.